Following are 26 T cell receptor beta chains from one sample sequenced in a study of CD8 T cells in Susac syndrome. Random hexamers were used to reverse transcribe the RNA input (about 0.5 to 1 ug). TCRdb redid the calling of the immunoSEQ multiplex PCR reads with MiXCR, one entry per CDR3 protein. This table holds approximately 150,000 distinct CDR3 sequences, approximately 79% found once. The sequenced material came from CD8+ T cells from PBMCs. The receptors originated from a human donor with multiple sclerosis.

V and J are TRBV28 and TRBJ2-3; 8 bases line up with TRBD2. Germline assignment: CDR1 MDHEN and CDR2 SYDVKM. CDR3 length equals 20 residues. Losses at the gene ends were 4 bases for V and 0 bases for J; bases not matched to a gene: 18. This CDR3 reads CASSWPLRDLAGSSTDTQYF. The CDR3 DNA reads as TGTGCCAGCAGTTGGCCCCTTCGGGACCTAGCGGGTTCTAGCACAGATACGCAGTATTTT.

The genes are TRBV18 and TRBJ2-1; 8 bases agree with TRBD2. The CDR3 length is 16 residues. The germline CDR1 and CDR2 sequences are KGHSH and LQKENI. V gave up 2 bases and J gave up 8 bases; unmatched junction bases: 11. Written as DNA, the CDR3 is TGTGCCAGCTCACCAGGTGTAGGGACTAGTCTGCATGAGCAGTTCTTC. It is translated as CASSPGVGTSLHEQFF.

This chain links TRBV4-3 with TRBJ2-3, with D tentatively TRBD2 (5 bases). The CDR3 has 17 residues. Per the germline V gene, CDR1 is LGHNA and CDR2 is YSLEER. With 0 bases removed from V and 1 base from J, the gap between germline ends came to 14 bases. CDR3 protein: CASSQDLGGAGTDTQYF. The CDR3 bases are TGCGCCAGCAGCCAAGATCTGGGTGGAGCGGGCACAGATACGCAGTATTTT.

V gene TRBV16 combines with J gene TRBJ1-2; D gene uncertain. Looked up from germline, CDR1 is KGHSY and CDR2 is FQNENV. The CDR3 runs 14 residues. Deletions cut 4 bases from V and 3 bases from J, with 12 bases between. CDR3 DNA sequence: TGTGCCAGCAGCCCAGAGAACGGCTACTATGGCTACACCTTC. It translates to CASSPENGYYGYTF.

This clonotype was counted a single time. The rearrangement links TRBV27 to TRBJ2-5; TRBD2 matches at 7 bases. V dropped 4 bases and J dropped 5; count of bases not matched to a gene: 10. CDR1 and CDR2 from the germline V gene are MNHEY and SMNVEV (reference sequence). The CDR3 contains 15 residues. The CDR3 protein is CASSSTSRLGETQYF. CDR3 DNA: TGTGCCAGCAGTTCGACTAGCAGGTTGGGGGAGACCCAGTACTTC.

A few counts support this clonotype. This chain links TRBV13 with TRBJ2-1; perhaps TRBD1 as D (5 bases). Trimming left V 8 bases short and J 7 bases short, with 9 bases between. The germline CDR1 and CDR2 sequences are PRHDT and FYEKMQ (reference sequence). The CDR3 runs 11 residues. This CDR3 reads CASQGRNEQFF. The CDR3 nucleotides read TGTGCCAGCCAGGGAAGGAATGAGCAGTTCTTC.

V and J are TRBV6-5 and TRBJ2-1; TRBD2 agrees at 9 bases. Germline V gives CDR1 MNHEY, CDR2 SVGAGI. This CDR3 has 15 amino acids. The junction had 7 bases not matched to a gene; V was cut back by 3 bases and J by 7 bases. As DNA, the CDR3 is TGTGCCAGCAGTTATAACGAGCGGGAGGAGAATGAGCAGTTCTTC. This gives the protein CASSYNEREENEQFF.

The V and J genes are TRBV4-1 and TRBJ2-1; 7 bases map to TRBD1. Germline CDR1 MGHRA, CDR2 YSYEKL. The V segment lost 3 bases and the J segment 7 bases; nucleotides outside the gene matches: 3. CDR3 length: 13 amino acids. The CDR3 sequence is CASSQTQGNEQFF. For the CDR3, the DNA is TGCGCCAGCAGCCAGACACAGGGGAATGAGCAGTTCTTC.

The chain links TRBV7-9 to TRBJ2-1, with D tentatively TRBD1 or TRBD2 (5 bases each). This CDR3 is 12 amino acids long. Trimming stripped 6 bases from V and 9 bases from J, with 12 bases between. The germline CDR1 and CDR2 sequences are SEHNR and FQNEAQ (reference sequence). CDR3 protein: CASSFRDGEQFF. CDR3 bases: TGTGCCAGCAGTTTCAGGGACGGTGAGCAGTTCTTC.

V usage is TRBV5-1 and J usage is TRBJ2-3; 9 bases align to TRBD1. The CDR3 has 15 residues. V lost 4 bases and J lost 3; bases outside the gene matches: 6. Germline V lookup: CDR1 SGHRS, CDR2 YFSETQ. In DNA, the CDR3 is TGCGCCAGCAGCGACGGGACAGGGTTAACAGATACGCAGTATTTT. Protein product: CASSDGTGLTDTQYF.

This clonotype has only one observation. The chain joins TRBV2 to TRBJ2-7; TRBD2 is a possible D gene (6 bases). The length of the CDR3 is 12 residues. V shed 4 bases and J shed 6 bases, with 10 bases lying between them. Germline CDR1 is SNHLY and CDR2 is FYNNEI. The CDR3 region is CASSGLEGEQYF. The CDR3 coding sequence is TGTGCCAGCAGTGGACTAGAGGGCGAGCAGTACTTC.

The gene calls are TRBV28 and TRBJ1-3, with D possibly TRBD1 on 5 matching bases. Between the trimmed V and J ends, which lost 3 bases and 5 bases, there was a span of 11 bases. Germline V lookup: CDR1 MDHEN, CDR2 SYDVKM. CDR3 length: 14 amino acids. CDR3 nucleotides: TGTGCCAGCAGTTTGACAGTTTTTAGAAACACCATATATTTT. Its protein product is CASSLTVFRNTIYF. Looking up the rest from reference TRBV28 and TRBJ1-3 gives the full variable domain: DVKVTQSSRYLVKRTGEKVFLECVQDMDHENMFWYRQDPGLGLRLIYFSYDVKMKEKGDIPEGYSVSREKKERFSLILESASTNQTSMYLCASSLTVFRNTIYFGEGSWLTVV.

A few counts support this clonotype. This chain connects TRBV7-2 to TRBJ2-5, with D maybe TRBD1 (6 bases). The CDR3 consists of 13 residues. The germline V gene encodes CDR1 SGHTA and CDR2 FQGNSA. V was cut by 6 bases and J by 3 bases, with 11 bases left in between. The CDR3 protein is CASSGDNEETQYF. DNA of the CDR3: TGTGCCAGCAGTGGGGACAACGAAGAGACCCAGTACTTC.

This chain uses TRBV11-3 with TRBJ2-1; D may match TRBD1 or TRBD2 (7 bases each). CDR3 length: 14 amino acids. CDR1 is SGHNT and CDR2 is YENEEA in the germline V gene. V lost 3 bases to trimming and J lost 10 bases, with 16 bases between them. This CDR3 reads CASSFAGGAGEQFF. The CDR3 DNA sequence: TGTGCCAGCAGCTTTGCAGGGGGAGCGGGAGAGCAGTTCTTC.

This sequence joins TRBV4-1 and TRBJ1-5; D not resolved. Per germline, CDR1 MGHRA and CDR2 YSYEKL. This CDR3 comprises 16 residues. The ends were cut back, 0 bases at V and 0 bases at J, with 9 bases in the middle. The CDR3 sequence: CASSQDRSYSNQPQHF. The CDR3 coding sequence is TGCGCCAGCAGCCAAGATCGGAGTTATAGCAATCAGCCCCAGCATTTT.

This clonotype has only a few counts. The chain's CDR3 is CASSYLKGQKNEKLFF. The CDR3 DNA is TGTGCCAGCAGTTACCTAAAGGGGCAGAAAAATGAAAAACTGTTTTTT. The J gene is TRBJ1-4, the V gene TRBV6-5, with D possibly being TRBD1 (5 bases). Germline CDR1 and CDR2: MNHEY and SVGAGI. The CDR3 is 16 amino acids. The V end was cut by 2 bases, the J end by 5 bases, with 15 bases between.

This clonotype was picked up one time. An end of the junction does not agree with germline; a read error may underlie this. V and J are TRBV6-6 and TRBJ2-7; TRBD1 or TRBD2 may be the D gene (6 bases each). Germline CDR1 and CDR2: MNHNY and SVGAGI (reference sequence). The CDR3 length is 13 residues. The CDR3 spells CANSYSGAERRYF. CDR3 coding DNA: TGTGCCAACAGTTACTCGGGGGCTGAAAGGCGGTACTTC.

The chain carries TRBV7-2 and TRBJ2-1, with 7 bases identical to TRBD1. The CDR3 sequence is 16 residues long. V shed 5 bases, J shed 2 bases, and the junction held 9 bases outside the gene matches. Germline CDR1 is SGHTA and CDR2 is FQGNSA. The CDR3 reads CASSDRTGLAYNEQFF. CDR3 DNA sequence: TGTGCCAGCAGCGACCGGACAGGACTTGCCTACAATGAGCAGTTCTTC. Full variable domain (outside the CDR3, taken from reference TRBV7-2 and TRBJ2-1): GAGVSQSPSNKVTEKGKDVELRCDPISGHTALYWYRQSLGQGLEFLIYFQGNSAPDKSGLPSDRFSAERTGGSVSTLTIQRTQQEDSAVYLCASSDRTGLAYNEQFFGPGTRLTVL.

The V and J genes are TRBV2 and TRBJ2-1; 8 bases fit TRBD1. CDR3 length: 15 amino acids. Losses at the gene ends were 9 bases for V and 0 bases for J; bases not matched to a gene: 7. Germline V gene sequence: CDR1 SNHLY, CDR2 FYNNEI. CDR3 nucleotide sequence: TGTGCCAGAGAGGGGCAGGGGGCCTCCTACAATGAGCAGTTCTTC. Amino acid sequence: CAREGQGASYNEQFF.

The rearrangement uses TRBV29-1 and TRBJ2-1, with 8 bases lining up with TRBD2. V lost 0 bases and J lost 10; bases outside the gene matches: 8. CDR1 and CDR2 from the germline V gene are SQVTM and ANQGSEA. CDR3 length equals 14 residues. The CDR3 sequence is CSVEDPGGAREQFF. The CDR3 DNA is TGCAGCGTTGAAGATCCGGGAGGGGCTCGAGAGCAGTTCTTC.

This clonotype appeared once. V gene TRBV5-6 combines with J gene TRBJ2-3, with 7 bases identical to TRBD1. Losses at the gene ends were 4 bases for V and 2 bases for J; bases not matched to a gene: 10. The CDR3 has 16 residues. Germline loops: CDR1 SGHDT, CDR2 YYEEEE. CDR3 sequence (DNA): TGTGCCAGCAGCGAACCACGACAGGGAAACACAGATACGCAGTATTTT. Translated, it gives CASSEPRQGNTDTQYF.

The J gene is TRBJ1-5, the V gene TRBV28; 9 nucleotides agree with TRBD1. Losses at the gene ends were 4 bases for V and 4 bases for J; bases not matched to a gene: 2. CDR3 length equals 14 residues. Germline CDR1 reads MDHEN; CDR2 reads SYDVKM. The CDR3 protein is CASSWDRVNQPQHF. CDR3 DNA sequence: TGTGCCAGCAGTTGGGACAGGGTGAATCAGCCCCAGCATTTT.

The CDR3 loop is CASSANGQTYNEQFF. DNA for the CDR3: TGTGCCAGCAGCGCTAACGGACAGACCTACAATGAGCAGTTCTTC. The chain has TRBV9 and TRBJ2-1, with D possibly matching TRBD1 (6 bases). The CDR3 runs 15 residues. CDR1 and CDR2 (germline): SGDLS, YYNGEE. V was pared by 3 bases and J by 2 bases, with 12 bases between.

This chain links TRBV2 with TRBJ1-1, with D uncertain. This CDR3 region has 13 residues. Germline V gene sequence: CDR1 SNHLY, CDR2 FYNNEI. V was pared by 6 bases and J by 3 bases, with 11 bases between. In DNA, the CDR3 is TGTGCCAGCAGAGATTCAGGTTACACTGAAGCTTTCTTT. It yields the protein CASRDSGYTEAFF. Variable domain in full (rest from reference TRBV2 and TRBJ1-1): EPEVTQTPSHQVTQMGQEVILRCVPISNHLYFYWYRQILGQKVEFLVSFYNNEISEKSEIFDDQFSVERPDGSNFTLKIRSTKLEDSAMYFCASRDSGYTEAFFGQGTRLTVV.

The genes are TRBV19 and TRBJ2-1; D unclear. The CDR3 extends over 13 amino acids. Trimming took 6 bases from V and 1 from J, leaving 7 bases between them. Germline CDR1 is LNHDA and CDR2 is SQIVND (reference sequence). CDR3 sequence (DNA): TGTGCCAGTAGGGATAGATCCTACAATGAGCAGTTCTTC. Translation: CASRDRSYNEQFF.

The chain carries TRBV19 and TRBJ1-6; weak D call: TRBD1 (6 bases). V lost 7 bases, J lost 7 bases, and 11 bases lay in between. CDR3 size: 13 residues. Germline loops: CDR1 LNHDA, CDR2 SQIVND (reference sequence). The CDR3 sequence: CASTSRGNSPLHF. The DNA of the CDR3 is TGTGCCAGTACCTCCAGGGGCAATTCACCCCTCCACTTT.